A selection of T cell receptor beta chains follows, all from one sample in a study of shared clonotypes between healthy human individuals. Repertoires were generated with immunoSEQ multiplex PCR, while TCRdb's copy carries only in-frame clones and drops some. Here the sample spans about 1,500,000 clones, around 95% being singletons. Sequencing was done on a sample of naive CD4+ T cells sorted from blood. The receptor set was obtained from a man between 25 and 39 years old in good health. Both conserved end residues are part of each CDR3. A D gene is named only where the DNA matches it firmly. Clone size, where shown, is once, few, many, or a class for clones that have expanded.

j_call clone_size d_call v_call cdr3_aa cdr3_nt
TRBJ1-5 . . TRBV19 CASSISDTGWQPQHF TGTGCCAGTAGTATATCTGACACGGGGTGGCAGCCCCAGCATTTT
TRBJ1-2 . . TRBV2 CASSVGGNYGYTF TGTGCCAGCAGTGTTGGGGGAAACTATGGCTACACCTTC
TRBJ2-1 . . TRBV19 CASSRGRNNEQFF TGTGCCAGTAGTAGAGGACGGAACAATGAGCAGTTCTTC
TRBJ2-1 . . TRBV14 CASSQILAANTYNEQFF TGTGCCAGCAGCCAGATCCTAGCCGCCAATACCTACAATGAGCAGTTCTTC
TRBJ2-3 . . TRBV5-4 CASSLAGSTTTDTQYF TGTGCCAGCAGCTTGGCGGGTTCGACAACCACAGATACGCAGTATTTT
TRBJ1-1 . TRBD1 TRBV7-8 CASSSRQGQMNTEAFF TGTGCCAGCAGCTCGCGACAGGGCCAAATGAACACTGAAGCTTTCTTT
TRBJ1-2 . . TRBV7-2 CASSGSGIYGYTF TGTGCCAGCAGCGGGTCGGGGATCTATGGCTACACCTTC
TRBJ1-5 few . TRBV9 CASSVGDGNQPQHF TGTGCCAGCAGCGTAGGAGACGGGAATCAGCCCCAGCATTTT
TRBJ2-7 . TRBD1 TRBV9 CASSVEGGTGSYEQYF TGTGCCAGCAGCGTGGAGGGCGGGACAGGGTCCTACGAGCAGTACTTC
TRBJ2-5 once TRBD1 TRBV18 CASSPDRVGETQYF TGTGCCAGCTCCCCCGACAGGGTAGGAGAGACCCAGTACTTC
TRBJ2-3 few . TRBV19 CASSPTARQEADTQYF TGTGCCAGTAGTCCTACAGCTCGGCAGGAAGCAGATACGCAGTATTTT
TRBJ2-1 once . TRBV6-1 CASGFRGSSYNEQFF TGTGCCAGCGGATTCCGGGGGAGCTCCTACAATGAGCAGTTCTTC
TRBJ2-5 . . TRBV6-1 CASSGAPSRPAETQYF TGTGCCAGCAGTGGAGCACCCTCCCGGCCAGCGGAGACCCAGTACTTC
TRBJ1-3 . TRBD1 TRBV5-6 CASSRTGVNTIYF TGTGCCAGCAGCCGGACAGGGGTCAACACCATATATTTT
TRBJ1-1 . . TRBV10-2 CASSGVRTEAFF TGCGCCAGCAGTGGGGTGCGAACTGAAGCTTTCTTT
TRBJ1-3 . . TRBV6-5 CASSYSSGLYGNTIYF TGTGCCAGCAGTTACTCGTCAGGGTTGTACGGAAACACCATATATTTT
TRBJ2-1 . . TRBV28 CASSLGGTGRREQFF TGTGCCAGCAGTTTAGGAGGAACGGGCCGACGTGAGCAGTTCTTC
TRBJ1-1 . . TRBV7-9 CASTLLMNTEAFF TGTGCCAGCACCCTATTGATGAACACTGAAGCTTTCTTT
TRBJ2-1 . . TRBV6-6 CASSLMNEQFF TGTGCCAGCAGTTTAATGAATGAGCAGTTCTTC
TRBJ2-7 . TRBD1 TRBV28 CASSMTGISYEQYF TGTGCCAGCAGCATGACAGGGATCTCCTACGAGCAGTACTTC
TRBJ1-1 . . TRBV7-9 CASTLGVGNTEAFF TGTGCCAGCACCCTGGGGGTCGGGAACACTGAAGCTTTCTTT
TRBJ2-1 . . TRBV9 CASSVNGGNEQFF TGTGCCAGCAGCGTAAATGGGGGGAATGAGCAGTTCTTC
TRBJ2-1 . TRBD2 TRBV7-8 CASSSKGGLAGSSYNEQFF TGTGCCAGCAGCTCCAAAGGGGGTCTAGCGGGATCATCCTACAATGAGCAGTTCTTC
TRBJ2-5 . TRBD1 TRBV19 CASSPSGTGKETQYF TGTGCCAGTAGTCCATCCGGGACAGGGAAAGAGACCCAGTACTTC
TRBJ2-3 . TRBD2 TRBV7-3 CASSLNSGNRDTQYF TGTGCCAGCAGCTTAAATAGCGGGAATCGCGATACGCAGTATTTT
TRBJ2-3 . . TRBV7-8 CASSTDTQYF TGTGCCAGCAGCACAGATACGCAGTATTTT
TRBJ2-7 . TRBD2 TRBV5-4 CASSSQREIKQYF TGTGCCAGCAGCTCTCAGCGGGAGATCAAGCAGTACTTC
TRBJ2-7 . TRBD2 TRBV7-8 CASSQPGLSYEQYF TGTGCCAGCAGCCAGCCGGGACTATCCTACGAGCAGTACTTC
TRBJ1-5 . . TRBV27 CASSQGVGNQPQHF TGTGCCAGCAGCCAGGGTGTGGGCAATCAGCCCCAGCATTTT
TRBJ2-7 . . TRBV5-1 CASSLARTSFKDEQYF TGCGCCAGCAGCTTGGCGCGGACGAGTTTCAAGGACGAGCAGTACTTC
TRBJ2-7 . TRBD1 TRBV7-9 CASSFRQGTHEQYF TGTGCCAGCAGCTTCCGACAGGGAACCCACGAGCAGTACTTC
TRBJ2-5 . TRBD2 TRBV5-1 CASSLEGSGGEETQYF TGCGCCAGCAGCTTGGAAGGCTCGGGAGGGGAGGAGACCCAGTACTTC
TRBJ2-2 . . TRBV6-1 CASSELSRHTGELFF TGTGCCAGCAGTGAATTGTCGAGGCACACCGGGGAGCTGTTTTTT
TRBJ2-4 . . TRBV28 CASRATAKNIQYF TGTGCCAGCAGGGCGACAGCCAAAAACATTCAGTACTTC
TRBJ2-7 . . TRBV28 CASSYPTPRGSYEQYF TGTGCCAGCAGTTATCCCACCCCCCGGGGCTCCTACGAGCAGTACTTC
TRBJ1-4 . . TRBV4-3 CASSQTGLNEKLFF TGCGCCAGCAGCCAGACAGGACTGAATGAAAAACTGTTTTTT
TRBJ2-1 . . TRBV7-2 CASNLGVGGYNEQFF TGTGCCAGCAACCTTGGGGTGGGCGGTTACAATGAGCAGTTCTTC
TRBJ2-3 . . TRBV9 CASSPHDTDTQYF TGTGCCAGCAGCCCCCACGACACAGATACGCAGTATTTT
TRBJ1-1 . . TRBV5-5 CASSLSQSGPSNTEAFF TGTGCCAGCAGCTTGTCCCAATCGGGTCCGAGCAACACTGAAGCTTTCTTT
TRBJ2-5 . . TRBV6-5 CASARFRTSQETQYF TGTGCCAGCGCTAGGTTCAGGACCTCCCAAGAGACCCAGTACTTC
TRBJ2-1 . . TRBV2 CASSPPDRPPYNEQFF TGTGCCAGCAGCCCTCCAGACAGGCCCCCCTACAATGAGCAGTTCTTC
TRBJ2-3 . . TRBV28 CASSLGDTQYF TGTGCCAGCAGTCTGGGGGATACGCAGTATTTT
TRBJ1-5 . . TRBV2 CASNLVNQPQHF TGTGCCAGCAACCTAGTTAATCAGCCCCAGCATTTT
TRBJ1-1 . TRBD1 TRBV18 CASSPGDRVTEAFF TGTGCCAGCTCACCCGGGGACAGGGTCACTGAAGCTTTCTTT
TRBJ2-7 . TRBD2 TRBV14 CASSQPISGRAYEQYF TGTGCCAGCAGCCAACCAATTAGCGGGAGGGCGTACGAGCAGTACTTC
TRBJ2-7 few . TRBV5-1 CASSLRAAYEQYF TGCGCCAGCAGCTTGCGGGCTGCCTACGAGCAGTACTTC
TRBJ1-5 . . TRBV18 CASSPYEDSDQPQHF TGTGCCAGCTCACCGTACGAGGATTCTGATCAGCCCCAGCATTTT
TRBJ2-1 . TRBD2 TRBV6-1 CASSETGAGAYNEQFF TGTGCCAGCAGTGAAACTGGAGCGGGGGCCTACAATGAGCAGTTCTTC
TRBJ2-3 once . TRBV5-4 CASSLIDGTDTQYF TGTGCCAGCAGCTTGATCGATGGAACAGATACGCAGTATTTT
TRBJ1-4 . . TRBV7-2 CASSYKSGDAVYEKLFF TGTGCCAGCAGTTATAAGTCAGGGGACGCGGTTTACGAAAAACTGTTTTTT
TRBJ1-5 . . TRBV7-8 CASSLTRAGNQPQHF TGTGCCAGCAGCTTAACGCGGGCGGGCAATCAGCCCCAGCATTTT
TRBJ2-1 . TRBD1 TRBV9 CASSLGQYNEQFF TGTGCCAGCAGCTTGGGACAGTACAATGAGCAGTTCTTC